The 29 T cell receptor beta chains in this list originate from one sample, sequenced in a study of T cell responses to AZD1222 COVID-19 vaccine (dated by TCRdb to the early 2020s). Interpreted using the paper, the time point label stands for: baseline before first vaccination. The sample's treatment or condition label, in plain terms: meningococcal conjugate vaccine given as trial control. The library relied on the immunoSEQ multiplex PCR assay. This immuneACCESS table, as held by TCRdb, lists in-frame sequences with V and J called but not all clones. Of the missing ones, under half trace to an unresolved V gene in checked studies; the others have no known cause. This sample lists 50,000 to 70,000 clones; 75% to 90% were detected once. The ten largest make up roughly 20% of the sample. The sequenced sample was peripheral blood, obtained on day 0 of MenACWY control vaccination. The receptors derive from an adult in good health.

The chain combines TRBV5-1 with TRBJ1-1; TRBD1 matches 7 bases. Germline lookup yields CDR1 SGHRS and CDR2 YFSETQ. This CDR3 is 17 amino acids long. V lost 2 bases and J lost 1; bases outside the gene matches: 11. CDR3 in amino acids: CASSLIVRGRGNTEAFF. For the CDR3, the DNA is TGCGCCAGCAGCTTAATAGTTAGGGGGCGAGGGAACACTGAAGCTTTCTTT.

The rearrangement uses TRBV12-3 or TRBV12-4 and TRBJ2-7; 7 bases agree with TRBD2. V lost 5 bases, J lost 6 bases, and 7 bases stayed unmatched. CDR3 size: 13 residues. CDR3 sequence (DNA): TGTGCCAGCAGTCCGAGACTAGCCACCGAGCAGTACTTC. Translated, it gives CASSPRLATEQYF.

This clone was counted once. V and J are TRBV29-1 and TRBJ1-1; TRBD1 matches 7 bases. This CDR3 comprises 14 residues. Germline CDR1 is SQVTM and CDR2 is ANQGSEA. The V and J ends lost 3 bases and 5 bases, in that order; junction bases with no gene match: 9. The CDR3 is CSVDQTGLRTEAFF. The CDR3 DNA sequence: TGCAGCGTTGACCAGACAGGGTTGAGGACTGAAGCTTTCTTT.

CDR3 nucleotide sequence: TGTGCCAGCAGCTCAACCCGCTCGGACAGGGCCTTGCAGGATGGCTACACCTTC. It codes for CASSSTRSDRALQDGYTF. This chain uses TRBV7-9 with TRBJ1-2; the match to TRBD1 covers 8 bases. V trimming: 4 bases; J trimming: 6 bases; junction bases outside the gene matches: 19. Germline values: CDR1 SEHNR, CDR2 FQNEAQ (reference sequence). This CDR3 region has 18 residues.

CDR3 sequence reads: CASSKEGTLKNSPLHF. In nucleotides, the CDR3 is TGTGCCAGCAGCAAAGAGGGCACTTTGAAGAATTCACCCCTCCACTTT. The genes are TRBV21-1 and TRBJ1-6. TRBV21-1 is recorded as a pseudogene. The CDR3 is 16 residues long.

The chain has TRBV7-2 and TRBJ2-3, with D tentatively TRBD2 (5 bases). CDR1 is SGHTA, CDR2 FQGNSA, per germline. Trimming took 1 base from V and 3 from J, leaving 17 bases between them. CDR3 length: 17 residues. The CDR3: CASSLGAQAALTDTQYF. The CDR3 region has the DNA TGTGCCAGCAGCTTAGGGGCCCAAGCGGCCTTAACAGATACGCAGTATTTT.

The chain carries TRBV29-1 and TRBJ2-5; 7 positions match TRBD2. This CDR3 is 13 amino acids long. The germline V gene has CDR1 SQVTM and CDR2 ANQGSEA. The V and J ends lost 3 bases and 0 bases, in that order; junction bases with no gene match: 1. The CDR3 loop is CSVEGGYQETQYF. The CDR3 coding sequence is TGCAGCGTTGAGGGGGGGTACCAAGAGACCCAGTACTTC.

The J gene is TRBJ2-1, the V gene TRBV25-1; D call uncertain. Trimming shortened V by 6 bases and J by 7 bases, and 7 bases separated the two germline ends. Germline V gene lookup returns CDR1 MGHDK and CDR2 SYGVNS. This CDR3 contains 11 residues. CDR3 sequence (DNA): TGTGCCAGCAGAGAGACGAATGAGCAGTTCTTC. This translates into CASRETNEQFF. The full variable domain, with the rest looked up from reference TRBV25-1 and TRBJ2-1, is EADIYQTPRYLVIGTGKKITLECSQTMGHDKMYWYQQDPGMELHLIHYSYGVNSTEKGDLSSESTVSRIRTEHFPLTLESARPSHTSQYLCASRETNEQFFGPGTRLTVL.

This clone showed up just a few times. The J gene is TRBJ2-2, the V gene TRBV19; 8 bases map to TRBD2. The length of the CDR3 is 18 residues. The junction had 12 bases not matched to a gene; V was cut back by 5 bases and J by 1 base. CDR1 is LNHDA and CDR2 is SQIVND in the germline V gene (reference sequence). The CDR3: CASSPLPSSGWNTGELFF. The CDR3 nucleotides are TGTGCCAGTAGTCCTTTACCCTCTAGCGGGTGGAACACCGGGGAGCTGTTTTTT.

This chain connects TRBV24-1 to TRBJ2-1; 9 bases agree with TRBD2. The ends lost 2 bases at V and 6 bases at J; junction bases unmatched: 10. The CDR3 spans 17 residues. CDR1 and CDR2 (germline): KGHDR, SFDVKD. This chain's CDR3 is CATSDSYGTSGRNEQFF. The DNA of the CDR3 is TGTGCCACCAGTGATTCGTACGGCACTAGCGGGCGCAATGAGCAGTTCTTC.

As regards this clone: This CDR3 is also generated by other DNA sequences in the sample. The chain is built from TRBV5-4 and TRBJ1-1, with D possibly matching TRBD1 (6 bases). The CDR3 is made up of 11 amino acids. Trimming took off 4 bases at V and 7 bases at J, with 8 bases between the two ends. Per germline, CDR1 SGHNT and CDR2 YYREEE (reference sequence). CDR3 amino acids: CASSLQGEAFF. Here the CDR3 DNA reads TGTGCCAGCAGCCTACAGGGTGAAGCTTTCTTT.

The chain links TRBV4-1 to TRBJ2-1; 11 bases agree with TRBD2. The ends lost 1 base at V and 4 bases at J; junction bases unmatched: 3. Germline V lookup: CDR1 MGHRA, CDR2 YSYEKL. The CDR3 runs to 16 residues. The CDR3 nucleotides read TGCGCCAGCAGCCAAGGGGGACTAGCGGAATACAATGAGCAGTTCTTC. This codes for CASSQGGLAEYNEQFF.

The rearrangement links TRBV4-3 to TRBJ2-6; D remains unclear. CDR1 and CDR2 from the germline V gene are LGHNA and YSLEER. CDR3 length equals 16 residues. Trimming pared 1 base from V and 0 bases from J, leaving 7 bases between. CDR3 protein: CASSQGSGSGANVLTF. The CDR3 nucleotides read TGCGCCAGCAGCCAAGGCTCTGGCTCTGGGGCCAACGTCCTGACTTTC.

The V call is TRBV11-1, the J call TRBJ2-3; D not resolved. Per germline, CDR1 SGHAT and CDR2 FQDESV (reference sequence). V lost 3 bases to trimming and J lost 4 bases, with 5 bases between them. CDR3 length: 12 residues. The CDR3 nucleotides read TGTGCCAGCAGCTTGGCCGCAGATACGCAGTATTTT. Protein product: CASSLAADTQYF.

This clone was detected a few times. The gene calls are TRBV2 and TRBJ1-1, with a possible D match to TRBD1 (5 bases). The germline gives CDR1 SNHLY, CDR2 FYNNEI. Trimming shortened V by 6 bases and J by 0 bases, and 8 bases separated the two germline ends. This CDR3 has 13 residues. As DNA, the CDR3 is TGTGCCAGCAGCAGGGATGTGAACACTGAAGCTTTCTTT. It encodes CASSRDVNTEAFF. The full variable domain, rest sourced from reference TRBV2 and TRBJ1-1, is EPEVTQTPSHQVTQMGQEVILRCVPISNHLYFYWYRQILGQKVEFLVSFYNNEISEKSEIFDDQFSVERPDGSNFTLKIRSTKLEDSAMYFCASSRDVNTEAFFGQGTRLTVV.

The J gene is TRBJ2-1, the V gene TRBV7-9, with 13 bases that match TRBD2. This CDR3 has 16 amino acids. CDR1 is SEHNR and CDR2 is FQNEAQ in the germline V gene (reference sequence). The V segment lost 8 bases and the J segment 11 bases; nucleotides outside the gene matches: 15. CDR3 bases: TGTGCCAGCTCCGGATGGGGGGGACTAGCGGGACGGAAGCAGTTCTTC. Protein sequence: CASSGWGGLAGRKQFF.

The sample holds a few counts of this clone. This chain joins TRBV4-3 and TRBJ2-7, with D possibly matching TRBD1 (6 bases). Germline V gives CDR1 LGHNA, CDR2 YSLEER. CDR3 length: 15 residues. V lost 1 base, J lost 0 bases, and 10 bases lay in between. The CDR3 DNA reads TGCGCCAGCAGCCAAGGACGGACAGCCTCCTACGAGCAGTACTTC. The encoded protein is CASSQGRTASYEQYF.

The gene calls are TRBV29-1 and TRBJ2-3, with TRBD2 matching over 8 bases. J gave up 4 bases and V 3 bases, and 6 bases lay outside the gene matches. The germline V gene has CDR1 SQVTM and CDR2 ANQGSEA. The CDR3 is 14 amino acids. The CDR3 DNA sequence: TGCAGCGTTGACGGGGGGGCCCGTTCAGATACGCAGTATTTT. Amino acid sequence: CSVDGGARSDTQYF.

This clone was counted only a few times. The rearrangement joins TRBV29-1 to TRBJ2-3; TRBD1 might be the D (5 bases). V was shortened by 5 bases and J by 8 bases, with 14 bases between the two germline ends. Germline V CDR1 and CDR2: SQVTM, ANQGSEA. This CDR3 contains 12 residues. The CDR3 loop is CSVPQDRGTQYF. The CDR3, as DNA: TGCAGCGTTCCACAGGATCGTGGTACGCAGTATTTT.

This chain uses TRBV3-1 (or the pseudogene TRBV3-2) with TRBJ2-7; 9 bases fit TRBD1. Germline V gene lookup returns CDR1 LGHDT and CDR2 YNNKEL (reference sequence). The CDR3 sequence is 15 residues long. V was clipped by 1 base and J by 6 bases; unmatched bases: 7. The DNA for the CDR3 is TGTGCCAGCAGCCAAGGGGGACAGGGAAGAGGCGAGCAGTACTTC. This translates into CASSQGGQGRGEQYF.

The gene calls are TRBV11-3 and TRBJ2-4, with a tentative D call TRBD2 (5 bases). V shed 5 bases and J shed 6 bases, with 20 bases lying between them. The CDR3 contains 16 residues. Germline V gene sequence: CDR1 SGHNT, CDR2 YENEEA. The CDR3 loop is CASSRNEGKKRNIQYF. In DNA, the CDR3 is TGTGCCAGCAGCCGTAACGAGGGTAAAAAACGAAACATTCAGTACTTC.

The chain recombines TRBV10-3 with TRBJ2-3, with 8 bases identical to TRBD2. With V trimmed by 9 bases and J by 0 bases, 8 bases remained unmatched. The germline V gene encodes CDR1 ENHRY and CDR2 SYGVKD. This CDR3 has 15 residues. Here the CDR3 reads CAIQAGAASTDTQYF. DNA for the CDR3: TGTGCCATTCAAGCGGGGGCGGCTAGCACAGATACGCAGTATTTT.

The CDR3 loop reads CASSAGTIGVRYNEQFF. For the CDR3, the DNA is TGTGCCAGCAGCGCCGGGACGATAGGGGTAAGGTACAATGAGCAGTTCTTC. The chain has TRBV9 and TRBJ2-1; the D gene could be TRBD1 or TRBD2 (5 bases each). The germline gives CDR1 SGDLS, CDR2 YYNGEE. V was trimmed by 3 bases and J by 4 bases, leaving 20 bases between them. This CDR3 spans 17 amino acids.

The DNA for the CDR3 is TGTGCCAGTAGTATTGAAGGCCTTACCGGCAATCAGCCCCAGCATTTT. This encodes CASSIEGLTGNQPQHF. The chain links TRBV19 to TRBJ1-5, with no clear D. This CDR3 is built from 16 residues. The germline gives CDR1 LNHDA, CDR2 SQIVND (reference sequence). V was pared by 3 bases and J by 2 bases, with 14 bases between.

The count of this clone is one. V is TRBV2 and J is TRBJ1-1; unclear D gene. The CDR3 is made up of 14 amino acids. The germline V gene encodes CDR1 SNHLY and CDR2 FYNNEI. Trimming stripped 6 bases from V and 0 bases from J, with 11 bases between. The CDR3 bases are TGTGCCAGCAGATTGACATTCATGAACACTGAAGCTTTCTTT. This codes for CASRLTFMNTEAFF.

The chain recombines TRBV6-5 with TRBJ1-1; a possible D gene is TRBD1 (6 bases). The CDR3 length is 15 residues. V lost 8 bases to trimming and J lost 8 bases, with 24 bases between them. Looked up from germline, CDR1 is MNHEY and CDR2 is SVGAGI. The DNA for the CDR3 is TGTGCCAGCTCCATGGGAGCATCCAGGGGTGCAGAAGCTTTCTTT. Amino acids: CASSMGASRGAEAFF.

This chain uses TRBV4-1 with TRBJ2-1; D is perhaps TRBD1 (6 bases). The germline V gene has CDR1 MGHRA and CDR2 YSYEKL. The CDR3 runs to 16 residues. Trimming stripped 4 bases from V and 7 bases from J, with 20 bases between. The CDR3 DNA reads TGCGCCAGCAGCCGAAGAGAGAACAGGGATCGGAATGAGCAGTTCTTC. Its protein is CASSRRENRDRNEQFF.

The genes are TRBV28 and TRBJ1-5, with 11 bases identical to TRBD1. V shed 6 bases, J shed 2 bases, and the junction held 0 bases outside the gene matches. The length of the CDR3 is 14 residues. Germline V lookup: CDR1 MDHEN, CDR2 SYDVKM. The DNA of the CDR3 is TGTGCCAGCAGGGGACAGGGGGGCAATCAGCCCCAGCATTTT. This codes for CASRGQGGNQPQHF. The full variable domain, in which reference TRBV28 and TRBJ1-5 provide the parts outside the CDR3, is DVKVTQSSRYLVKRTGEKVFLECVQDMDHENMFWYRQDPGLGLRLIYFSYDVKMKEKGDIPEGYSVSREKKERFSLILESASTNQTSMYLCASRGQGGNQPQHFGDGTRLSIL.

The V call is TRBV5-1, the J call TRBJ1-2; TRBD1 matches at 7 bases. CDR1 SGHRS and CDR2 YFSETQ come from the germline V gene. CDR3 length: 14 amino acids. Unmatched junction bases numbered 9, after V lost 4 bases and J lost 6 bases. CDR3 protein: CASSLTTGYDGYTF. In nucleotides, the CDR3 is TGCGCCAGCAGCCTTACGACAGGGTATGATGGCTACACCTTC.